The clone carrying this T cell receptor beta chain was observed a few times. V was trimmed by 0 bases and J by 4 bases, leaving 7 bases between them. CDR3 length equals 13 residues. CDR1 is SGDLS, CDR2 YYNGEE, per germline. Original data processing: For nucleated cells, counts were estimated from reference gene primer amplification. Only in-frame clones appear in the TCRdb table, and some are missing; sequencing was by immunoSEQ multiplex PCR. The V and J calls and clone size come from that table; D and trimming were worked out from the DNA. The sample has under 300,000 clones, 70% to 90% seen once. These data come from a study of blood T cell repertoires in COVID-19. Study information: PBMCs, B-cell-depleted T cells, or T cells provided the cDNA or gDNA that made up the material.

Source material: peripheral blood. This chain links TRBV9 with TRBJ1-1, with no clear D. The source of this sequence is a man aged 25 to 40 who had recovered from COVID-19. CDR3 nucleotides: TGTGCCAGCAGCGTAGGTACGGTCACTGAAGCTTTCTTT. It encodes CASSVGTVTEAFF.